This TCR beta chain derives from a study of blood T cell repertoires in COVID-19. Study context: COVID-19 samples, acute and convalescent, were from the United States, Italy and Spain.

The CDR3 spans 14 residues. CDR1 is SGHTA, CDR2 FQGTGA, per germline. V shed 5 bases and J 5 bases; nucleotides not matched to a gene: 6. Profiling relied on immunoSEQ multiplex PCR, and the TCRdb table lists in-frame clones only, not all of them. Of 180,000 or so clones in the sample, approximately 86% are singletons; the top ten hold approximately 8%. The sequencing sample was made of peripheral blood. The chain couples TRBV7-3 to TRBJ2-1, with 7 positions matching TRBD2. The sequence derives from a man aged 60 to 75 with acute or convalescent COVID-19. As DNA, the CDR3 is TGTGCCAGCAGCCCGGCTAGCGGACACAATGAGCAGTTCTTC. It is translated as CASSPASGHNEQFF.